Below, 17 T cell receptor beta chains from the same sample are listed, as sequenced in a study of cytomegalovirus exposure and HLA in healthy donors. The PCR had 60 Vbeta and 13 Jbeta primers. Sequencing used immunoSEQ multiplex PCR; TCRdb keeps in-frame clones, though not all of them. This table holds 85,000 to 130,000 clones, roughly 75% found once. Sequenced material: PBMCs. These receptors were collected from a middle-aged woman in good health and CMV-seronegative.

The DNA for the CDR3 is TGTGCCAGCGCTGGGACAGGGGGCTATGGCTACACCTTC. Translating it yields CASAGTGGYGYTF. The V gene is TRBV28, the J gene TRBJ1-2; TRBD1 agrees at 11 bases. V lost 8 bases and J lost 4; bases outside the gene matches: 3. Germline V gene sequence: CDR1 MDHEN, CDR2 SYDVKM. This CDR3 is built from 13 residues.

The chain uses TRBV6-1 and TRBJ1-1; TRBD1 matches 9 bases. The CDR3 sequence is 18 residues long. The germline V gene has CDR1 MNHNS and CDR2 SASEGT. The ends lost 1 base at V and 4 bases at J; junction bases unmatched: 13. CDR3 in amino acids: CASSEGYWDREEFTEAFF. The CDR3 DNA is TGTGCCAGCAGTGAAGGGTATTGGGACAGGGAAGAATTCACTGAAGCTTTCTTT.

With regard to this clone: Germline is not matched at one junction end, which may reflect a read error. The chain recombines TRBV11-1 with TRBJ1-2, with D tentatively TRBD1 (6 bases). The CDR3 is 12 residues long. CDR1 SGHAT and CDR2 FQDESV come from the germline V gene (reference sequence). CDR3 bases: TGTGCCAGCGGACCGAACAGGGCGCTGGTGGACTTC. The encoded protein is CASGPNRALVDF. The entire variable domain, with the rest obtained from reference TRBV11-1 and TRBJ1-2, is as follows: EAEVAQSPRYKITEKSQAVAFWCDPISGHATLYWYRQILGQGPELLVQFQDESVVDDSQLPKDRFSAERLKGVDSTLKIQPAELGDSAMYLCASGPNRALVDFGSGTRLTVV.

The rearrangement joins TRBV11-2 to TRBJ2-7; the D gene is possibly TRBD2 (6 bases). Trimming took 5 bases from V and 6 from J, leaving 14 bases between them. CDR1 and CDR2 (germline): SGHAT, FQNNGV. The CDR3 is 13 residues long. CDR3 nucleotides: TGTGCCAGCAGCACCGTCGGGGGTCGCGAGCAGTACTTC. Translating gives CASSTVGGREQYF.

This clone was seen a few times. This chain joins TRBV6-4 and TRBJ2-1; TRBD2 agrees at 14 bases. The J segment lost 3 bases and the V segment lost 6 bases, leaving 1 base of the junction unmatched. The germline CDR1 and CDR2 sequences are MRHNA and SNTAGT. The CDR3 spans 15 residues. CDR3 coding DNA: TGTGCCAGCAGCGGGACTAGCGGGGGCTACAATGAGCAGTTCTTC. It encodes CASSGTSGGYNEQFF.

The table lists this clone with a few counts. J is TRBJ1-1 and V is TRBV27; D remains ambiguous. The germline gives CDR1 MNHEY, CDR2 SMNVEV (reference sequence). V lost 10 bases and J 10 bases, leaving 16 bases between the germline ends. CDR3 length equals 11 residues. This CDR3 is CATETADSAFF. The CDR3 bases are TGTGCCACCGAAACCGCGGATTCAGCTTTCTTT.

V usage is TRBV19 and J usage is TRBJ1-1, with D unresolved. The CDR3 has 13 amino acids. Germline V gene lookup returns CDR1 LNHDA and CDR2 SQIVND (reference sequence). V dropped 8 bases and J dropped 3 bases, with 13 bases sitting between them. The CDR3 DNA reads as TGTGCCAGTCAAGGGAGTACCCACACTGAAGCTTTCTTT. Translating it yields CASQGSTHTEAFF.

The J gene is TRBJ2-2, the V gene TRBV30; a possible D gene is TRBD1 (6 bases). The V gene lost 5 bases and the J gene lost 3 bases, with 22 bases spanning the gap. The length of the CDR3 is 17 residues. Germline loops: CDR1 GTSNPN, CDR2 SVGIG (reference sequence). This CDR3 is CAWELGGARFDTGELFF. The DNA for the CDR3 is TGTGCCTGGGAACTTGGGGGCGCGAGGTTTGACACCGGGGAGCTGTTTTTT.

This chain links TRBV6-6 with TRBJ1-6; D not resolved. Germline CDR1 reads MNHNY; CDR2 reads SVGAGI (reference sequence). Trimming pared 2 bases from V and 6 bases from J, leaving 8 bases between. CDR3 length: 14 residues. CDR3 protein: CASSYGQANSPLHF. CDR3 coding DNA: TGTGCCAGCAGTTACGGGCAGGCTAATTCACCCCTCCACTTT.

The chain joins TRBV14 to TRBJ2-7; D might be TRBD1 (5 bases). Deletions cut 8 bases from V and 1 base from J, with 9 bases between. Germline V CDR1 and CDR2: SGHDN, FVKESK. This CDR3 contains 12 residues. The CDR3 DNA reads as TGTGCCAGCTGCACAGGTTCCTACGAGCAGTACTTC. This translates into CASCTGSYEQYF. The full variable domain, rest sourced from reference TRBV14 and TRBJ2-7, is EAGVTQFPSHSVIEKGQTVTLRCDPISGHDNLYWYRRVMGKEIKFLLHFVKESKQDESGMPNNRFLAERTGGTYSTLKVQPAELEDSGVYFCASCTGSYEQYFGPGTRLTVT.

The V gene is TRBV5-4, the J gene TRBJ1-1; D may be TRBD1 (5 bases). The V end was cut by 4 bases, the J end by 3 bases, with 16 bases between. Germline CDR1 SGHNT, CDR2 YYREEE (reference sequence). This CDR3 has 15 residues. The CDR3 loop reads CASSNYTGWYTEAFF. CDR3 DNA sequence: TGTGCCAGCAGCAACTATACAGGTTGGTACACTGAAGCTTTCTTT.

This clone was recorded once. V usage is TRBV27 and J usage is TRBJ2-3; 9 bases agree with TRBD1. CDR1 is MNHEY and CDR2 is SMNVEV in the germline V gene (reference sequence). The CDR3 has 14 amino acids. Trimming took 8 bases from V and 3 from J; bases not matched to a gene: 6. Written as DNA, the CDR3 is TGTGCCAGCGGACTCGGACAGGGGACAGATACGCAGTATTTT. Translated: CASGLGQGTDTQYF.

J is TRBJ1-1 and V is TRBV7-2, with a possible D match to TRBD1 (6 bases). CDR3 length: 13 residues. V lost 4 bases, J lost 3 bases, and 9 bases lay in between. Germline loops: CDR1 SGHTA, CDR2 FQGNSA. The CDR3 nucleotides read TGTGCCAGCAGCTCGGACAGTCACACTGAAGCTTTCTTT. It is translated as CASSSDSHTEAFF.

This clone was detected a few times. The V call is TRBV28, the J call TRBJ1-4; a weak D match, TRBD1 (5 bases). There are 13 residues in the CDR3. Germline loops: CDR1 MDHEN, CDR2 SYDVKM. V lost 8 bases to trimming and J lost 7 bases, with 14 bases between them. CDR3 protein: CASQPQGSEKLFF. CDR3 nucleotides: TGTGCCAGCCAACCCCAGGGCAGTGAAAAACTGTTTTTT.

J is TRBJ1-5 and V is TRBV27, with D possibly being TRBD1 (5 bases). CDR3 size: 15 residues. V was shortened by 6 bases and J by 0 bases, with 12 bases between the two germline ends. Germline lookup yields CDR1 MNHEY and CDR2 SMNVEV (reference sequence). CDR3 sequence: CASRPGHYSNQPQHF. In nucleotides, the CDR3 is TGTGCCAGCAGGCCAGGACACTATAGCAATCAGCCCCAGCATTTT.

Turning to this clone: An end of the junction differs from the germline gene, which may be a read error. V usage is TRBV19 and J usage is TRBJ1-3; maybe TRBD1 (6 bases). Germline CDR1 reads LNHDA; CDR2 reads SQIVND (reference sequence). The CDR3 is 16 residues long. CDR3 nucleotide sequence: TGTGCCAGTAGTATCGCCCCAGTGACAGGAGGAGCATATATATTTTTT. Translation gives CASSIAPVTGGAYIFF. Complete variable domain (other parts from reference TRBV19 and TRBJ1-3): DGGITQSPKYLFRKEGQNVTLSCEQNLNHDAMYWYRQDPGQGLRLIYYSQIVNDFQKGDIAEGYSVSREKKESFPLTVTSAQKNPTAFYLCASSIAPVTGGAYIFFGEGSWLTVV.

The J gene is TRBJ1-2, the V gene TRBV28, with D possibly matching TRBD1 (5 bases). Germline CDR1 is MDHEN and CDR2 is SYDVKM. This CDR3 is built from 16 residues. The V end lost 6 bases, the J end lost 0 bases, and 17 bases lay between the germline ends. CDR3 coding DNA: TGTGCCAGCAGCCTGCCCCGAGGGACTTCTAACTATGGCTACACCTTC. It specifies CASSLPRGTSNYGYTF.